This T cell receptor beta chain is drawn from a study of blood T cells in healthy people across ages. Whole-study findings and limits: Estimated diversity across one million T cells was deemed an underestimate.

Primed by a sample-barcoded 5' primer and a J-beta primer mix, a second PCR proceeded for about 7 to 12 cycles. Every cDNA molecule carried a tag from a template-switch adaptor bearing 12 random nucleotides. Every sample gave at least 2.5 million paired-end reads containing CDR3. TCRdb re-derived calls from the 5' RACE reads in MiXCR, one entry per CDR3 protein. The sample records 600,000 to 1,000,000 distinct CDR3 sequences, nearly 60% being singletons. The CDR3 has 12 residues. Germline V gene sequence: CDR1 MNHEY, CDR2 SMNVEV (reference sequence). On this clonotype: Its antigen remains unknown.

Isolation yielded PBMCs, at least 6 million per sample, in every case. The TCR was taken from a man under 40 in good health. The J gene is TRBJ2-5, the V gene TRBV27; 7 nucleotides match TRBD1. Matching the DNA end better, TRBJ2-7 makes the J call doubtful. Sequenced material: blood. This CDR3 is CATASTGNEQYF. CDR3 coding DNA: TGTGCCACCGCCTCGACAGGGAACGAGCAGTACTTC.